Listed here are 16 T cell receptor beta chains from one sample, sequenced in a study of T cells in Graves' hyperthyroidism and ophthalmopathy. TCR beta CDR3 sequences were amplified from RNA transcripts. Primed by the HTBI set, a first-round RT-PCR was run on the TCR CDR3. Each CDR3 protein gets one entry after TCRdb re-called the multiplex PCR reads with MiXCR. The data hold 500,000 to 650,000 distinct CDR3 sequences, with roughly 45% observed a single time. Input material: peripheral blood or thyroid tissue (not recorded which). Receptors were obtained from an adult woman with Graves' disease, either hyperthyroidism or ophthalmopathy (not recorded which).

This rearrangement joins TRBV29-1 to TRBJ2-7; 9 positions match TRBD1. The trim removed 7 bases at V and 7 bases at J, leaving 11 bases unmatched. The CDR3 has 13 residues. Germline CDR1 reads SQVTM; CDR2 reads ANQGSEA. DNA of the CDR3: TGCAGCGGGATAAAACGGACAGGGGATGAGCAGTACTTC. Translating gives CSGIKRTGDEQYF.

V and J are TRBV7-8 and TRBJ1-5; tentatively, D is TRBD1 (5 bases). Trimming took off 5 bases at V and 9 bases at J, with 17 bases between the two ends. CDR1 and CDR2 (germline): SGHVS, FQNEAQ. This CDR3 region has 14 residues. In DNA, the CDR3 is TGTGCCAGCAGCAATCGGGACGGAGGGACGCCCCAGCATTTT. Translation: CASSNRDGGTPQHF.

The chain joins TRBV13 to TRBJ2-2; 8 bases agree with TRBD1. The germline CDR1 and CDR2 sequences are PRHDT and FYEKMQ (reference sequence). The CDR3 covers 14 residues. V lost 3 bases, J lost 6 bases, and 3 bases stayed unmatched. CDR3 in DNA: TGTGCCAGCAGCTTCTCGACAGGGGCCGGGGAGCTGTTTTTT. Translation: CASSFSTGAGELFF.

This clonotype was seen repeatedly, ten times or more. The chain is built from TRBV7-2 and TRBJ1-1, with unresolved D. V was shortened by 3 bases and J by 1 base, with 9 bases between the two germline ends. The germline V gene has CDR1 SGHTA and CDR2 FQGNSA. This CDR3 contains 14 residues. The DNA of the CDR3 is TGTGCCAGCAGCTTCGCCCACGGGAACACTGAAGCTTTCTTT. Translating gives CASSFAHGNTEAFF.

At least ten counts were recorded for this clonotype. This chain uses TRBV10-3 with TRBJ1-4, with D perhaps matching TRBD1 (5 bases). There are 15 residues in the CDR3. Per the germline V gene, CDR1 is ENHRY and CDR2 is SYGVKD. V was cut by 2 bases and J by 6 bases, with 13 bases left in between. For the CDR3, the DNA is TGTGCCATCAGTGAGAAAAGAGGGGATGATGAAAAACTGTTTTTT. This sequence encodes CAISEKRGDDEKLFF.

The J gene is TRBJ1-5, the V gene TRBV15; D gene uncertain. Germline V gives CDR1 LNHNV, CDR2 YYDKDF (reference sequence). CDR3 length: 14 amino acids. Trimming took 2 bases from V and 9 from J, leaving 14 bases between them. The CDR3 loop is CATSRSYSDGPQHF. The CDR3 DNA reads TGTGCCACCAGCAGATCCTACTCCGATGGGCCCCAGCATTTT.

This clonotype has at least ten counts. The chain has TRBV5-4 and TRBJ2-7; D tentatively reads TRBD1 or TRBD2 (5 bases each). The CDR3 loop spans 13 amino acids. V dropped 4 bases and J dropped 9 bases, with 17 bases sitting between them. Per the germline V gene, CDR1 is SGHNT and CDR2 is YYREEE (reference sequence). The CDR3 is CASSAGTGVGQYF. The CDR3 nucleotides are TGTGCCAGCAGCGCCGGGACCGGGGTTGGGCAGTACTTC. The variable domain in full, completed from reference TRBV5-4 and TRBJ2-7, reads ETGVTQSPTHLIKTRGQQVTLRCSSQSGHNTVSWYQQALGQGPQFIFQYYREEENGRGNFPPRFSGLQFPNYSSELNVNALELDDSALYLCASSAGTGVGQYFGPGTRLTVT.

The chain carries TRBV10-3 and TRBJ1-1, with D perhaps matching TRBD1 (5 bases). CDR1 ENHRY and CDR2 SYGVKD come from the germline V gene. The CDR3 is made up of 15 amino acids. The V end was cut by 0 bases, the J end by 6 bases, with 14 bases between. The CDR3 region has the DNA TGTGCCATCAGTGAGTCACGGGCAGGGCCCGCTGAAGCTTTCTTT. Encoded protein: CAISESRAGPAEAFF.

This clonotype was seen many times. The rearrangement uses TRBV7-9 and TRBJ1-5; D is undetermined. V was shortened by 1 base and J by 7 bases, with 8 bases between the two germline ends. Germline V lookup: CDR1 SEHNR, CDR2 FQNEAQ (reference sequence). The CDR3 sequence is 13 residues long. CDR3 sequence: CASSLGLEQPQHF. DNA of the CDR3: TGTGCCAGCAGCTTAGGGCTGGAACAGCCCCAGCATTTT.

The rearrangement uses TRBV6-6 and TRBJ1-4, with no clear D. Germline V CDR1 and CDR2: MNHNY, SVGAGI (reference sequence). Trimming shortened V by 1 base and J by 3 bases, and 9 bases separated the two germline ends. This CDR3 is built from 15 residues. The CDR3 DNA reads TGTGCCAGCAGTTACTTTCGGGGTTCTAATGAAAAACTGTTTTTT. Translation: CASSYFRGSNEKLFF.

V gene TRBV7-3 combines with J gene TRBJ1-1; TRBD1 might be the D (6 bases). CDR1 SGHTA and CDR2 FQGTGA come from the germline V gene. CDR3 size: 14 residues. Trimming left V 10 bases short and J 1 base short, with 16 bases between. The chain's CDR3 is CATKPGHQNTEAFF. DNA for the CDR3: TGTGCCACCAAACCGGGACACCAGAACACTGAAGCTTTCTTT. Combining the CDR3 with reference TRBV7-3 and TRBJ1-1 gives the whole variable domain GAGVSQTPSNKVTEKGKYVELRCDPISGHTALYWYRQSLGQGPEFLIYFQGTGAADDSGLPNDRFFAVRPEGSVSTLKIQRTERGDSAVYLCATKPGHQNTEAFFGQGTRLTVV.

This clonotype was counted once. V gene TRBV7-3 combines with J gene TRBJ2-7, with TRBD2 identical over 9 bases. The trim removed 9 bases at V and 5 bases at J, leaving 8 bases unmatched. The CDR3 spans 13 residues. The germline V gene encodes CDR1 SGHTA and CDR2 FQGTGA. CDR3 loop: CASSGLAGNEQYF. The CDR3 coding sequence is TGTGCCAGTAGTGGCCTAGCGGGAAACGAGCAGTACTTC.

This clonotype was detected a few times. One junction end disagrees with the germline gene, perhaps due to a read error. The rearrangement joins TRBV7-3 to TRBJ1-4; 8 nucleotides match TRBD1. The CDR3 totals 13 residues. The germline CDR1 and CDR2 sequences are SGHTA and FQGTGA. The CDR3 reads CASSLMRGRGPLF. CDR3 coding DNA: TGTGCCAGCAGCTTAATGAGGGGCAGGGGGCCACTTTTT.

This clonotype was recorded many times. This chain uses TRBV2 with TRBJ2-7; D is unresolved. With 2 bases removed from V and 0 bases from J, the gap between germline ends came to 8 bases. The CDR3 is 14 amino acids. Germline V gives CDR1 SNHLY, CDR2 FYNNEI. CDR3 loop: CASSEPPISYEQYF. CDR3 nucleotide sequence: TGTGCCAGCAGTGAACCCCCGATCTCCTACGAGCAGTACTTC.

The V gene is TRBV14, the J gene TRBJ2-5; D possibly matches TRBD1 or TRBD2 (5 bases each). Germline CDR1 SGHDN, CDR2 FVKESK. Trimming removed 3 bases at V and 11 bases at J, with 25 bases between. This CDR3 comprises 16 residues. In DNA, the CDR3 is TGTGCCAGCAGCCAGGAAAGATTATACGGGATAGGGGAGCAGTACTTC. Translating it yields CASSQERLYGIGEQYF.

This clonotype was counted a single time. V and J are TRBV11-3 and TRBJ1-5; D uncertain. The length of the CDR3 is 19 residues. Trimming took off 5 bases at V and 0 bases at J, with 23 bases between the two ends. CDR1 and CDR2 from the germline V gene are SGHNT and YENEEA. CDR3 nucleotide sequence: TGTGCCAGCAGCATACTAGGACGAGCGGACGGATATAGCAATCAGCCCCAGCATTTT. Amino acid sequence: CASSILGRADGYSNQPQHF.